This TCR beta chain was sequenced in a study of CD8+ T cells in alopecia areata. V was shortened by 6 bases and J by 0 bases, with 21 bases between the two germline ends. The CDR3 extends over 19 amino acids. The germline gives CDR1 MGHRA, CDR2 YSYEKL. In its sample, this clone was seen once. Investigators isolated RNA and reverse transcribed it into cDNA to act as the sequencing template. TCRdb's table, derived via immunoSEQ multiplex PCR, lists solely in-frame clones and lacks some. Of some 200,000 clones detected, about 40% appear once; the ten largest clones hold around 3%. Treatment: oral pan-JAK inhibitor, 5-10 mg twice daily.

The TCR sequence derives from a human donor with alopecia areata. The sequences come from CD4+ T cells sorted from blood, collected at roughly week 36, from a patient treated with tofacitinib. The chain recombines TRBV4-1 with TRBJ2-6, with D maybe TRBD2 (6 bases). CDR3 residues: CASRTTSFLGDSGANVLTF. CDR3 bases: TGCGCCAGCAGAACGACTAGTTTCCTTGGGGACTCTGGGGCCAACGTCCTGACTTTC.